Below are 9 T cell receptor beta chains sequenced from a single sample in a study of blood T cell repertoires in COVID-19. Here immunoSEQ multiplex PCR was the method, and the copy in TCRdb shows in-frame clones only, minus some. The sample consists of roughly 84,000 clones, 85% of them appearing once. Material: peripheral blood. These receptors were collected from an elderly man with active or convalescent COVID-19.

The rearrangement links TRBV24-1 to TRBJ1-5; 9 bases align to TRBD1. The CDR3 covers 15 residues. Germline CDR1 and CDR2: KGHDR and SFDVKD. Trimming cost V 7 bases and J 4 bases; bases outside gene matches: 7. The CDR3 sequence: CATSPSGTGNQPQHF. The CDR3, as DNA: TGTGCCACCAGCCCATCCGGGACAGGGAATCAGCCCCAGCATTTT.

This clone was counted a single time. This chain uses TRBV11-2 with TRBJ1-5; 10 bases agree with TRBD1. There are 16 residues in the CDR3. Germline V gene sequence: CDR1 SGHAT, CDR2 FQNNGV. V shed 5 bases and J 2 bases; nucleotides not matched to a gene: 6. This CDR3 reads CASSPDRGDGNQPQHF. The CDR3 DNA reads as TGTGCCAGCAGCCCGGACAGGGGGGACGGCAATCAGCCCCAGCATTTT.

The rearrangement uses TRBV6-5 and TRBJ1-6, with D possibly matching TRBD1 (6 bases). Trimming stripped 6 bases from V and 9 bases from J, with 18 bases between. The CDR3 is made up of 15 amino acids. CDR1 is MNHEY and CDR2 is SVGAGI in the germline V gene. The CDR3 region has the DNA TGTGCCAGCAGCCTTCGGGACACTCTCTTTTCACCCCTCCACTTT. It codes for CASSLRDTLFSPLHF.

The chain recombines TRBV4-2 with TRBJ1-4, with D possibly matching TRBD1 (6 bases). V was pared by 4 bases and J by 6 bases, with 15 bases between. Germline assignment: CDR1 LGHNA and CDR2 YNFKEQ. The CDR3 is 15 residues long. The CDR3 here is CASSPQQGSYEKLFF. The CDR3 bases are TGTGCCAGCAGCCCGCAGCAGGGGAGTTATGAAAAACTGTTTTTT.

The genes are TRBV27 and TRBJ1-6, with D maybe TRBD1 (6 bases). V lost 3 bases to trimming and J lost 10 bases, with 13 bases between them. Germline V gene sequence: CDR1 MNHEY, CDR2 SMNVEV (reference sequence). The CDR3 runs to 14 residues. The DNA for the CDR3 is TGTGCCAGCAGTTTCGGGGGGCAGGAATCACCCCTCCACTTT. Protein sequence: CASSFGGQESPLHF.

V usage is TRBV5-1 and J usage is TRBJ2-5; TRBD1 aligns across 7 bases. The germline gives CDR1 SGHRS, CDR2 YFSETQ. The CDR3 extends over 17 amino acids. V was clipped by 0 bases and J by 5 bases; unmatched bases: 13. CDR3 bases: TGCGCCAGCAGCTTGGGACAGGGAATTAGTTCCCGGGAGACCCAGTACTTC. Protein: CASSLGQGISSRETQYF.

This clone has just a few counts. This sequence joins TRBV5-1 and TRBJ2-5; a weak D match, TRBD1 (5 bases). Trimming shortened V by 4 bases and J by 1 base, and 14 bases separated the two germline ends. Germline V gene data show CDR1 as SGHRS and CDR2 as YFSETQ. This CDR3 has 15 amino acids. Here the CDR3 DNA reads TGCGCCAGCAGCCTAGGTGGGGCAATCCAAGAGACCCAGTACTTC. This encodes CASSLGGAIQETQYF.

This clone has just a few counts. This chain joins TRBV10-1 and TRBJ1-4, with D possibly being TRBD1 (5 bases). The CDR3 totals 13 residues. The ends were cut back, 2 bases at V and 10 bases at J, with 11 bases in the middle. In germline, CDR1 is WNHNN, CDR2 SYGVQD (reference sequence). CDR3 sequence reads: CASSEHRTGKLFF. The CDR3 nucleotides read TGCGCCAGCAGTGAGCACAGGACGGGAAAACTGTTTTTT.

The V and J genes are TRBV2 and TRBJ2-2, with a weak D call TRBD2 (5 bases). Germline V CDR1 and CDR2: SNHLY, FYNNEI. The CDR3 contains 14 residues. V lost 6 bases and J lost 1, with 9 bases in between. The DNA of the CDR3 is TGTGCCAGCAGACCAGGAGGGAACACCGGGGAGCTGTTTTTT. Protein: CASRPGGNTGELFF.